This TCR beta chain was retrieved from a study of T cell responses to AZD1222 COVID-19 vaccine. Study outcomes and limitations: Clonal diversity may have been underestimated, and the donors were mostly white British, with more females than males. Spike regions recognized by vaccine-associated CD4 TCRs spanned the protein, led by 160-218 and 743-854. Only a handful of people who got AZD1222 tested seropositive at baseline.

Germline V gives CDR1 KGHDR, CDR2 SFDVKD. The V end lost 0 bases, the J end lost 0 bases, and 8 bases lay between the germline ends. The CDR3 runs to 17 residues. Produced via immunoSEQ multiplex PCR; TCRdb's table is partial and in-frame only. The sample records about 180,000 clones, 80% to 90% being singletons. In the case of this clone: The antigen remains unidentified.

The source was peripheral blood, collected 28 days after the second dose of the MenACWY control vaccine. This rearrangement joins TRBV24-1 to TRBJ2-6; D remains ambiguous. The source is an adult who received the MenACWY meningococcal vaccine as a control. The CDR3 nucleotides read TGTGCCACCAGTGATTTGCCAAATCCCTCTGGGGCCAACGTCCTGACTTTC. It yields the protein CATSDLPNPSGANVLTF.